Detailed here is one TCR beta chain. Its target is not known. This record comes from a study of CD8+CD57+ T cells in acquired aplastic anemia. Across the whole study: Across the sorted CD4+ and CD8+ cells, DNA amounts averaged roughly 3 ug. Reads per healthy sample averaged around 10 million (CD4+) and 11.0 million (CD8+). General observations from the study: Between patients and controls, CD8+ Simpson's diversity did not vary significantly. Comparison of patients with controls identified around 31 shared CD8+ CDR3 sequences.

Investigators profiled TCR beta VDJ and CDR3 from genomic DNA template. TCRdb fed the reads into MiXCR, producing one record per CDR3 protein. The sample records roughly 200,000 distinct CDR3 sequences, approximately 60% being singletons. With V trimmed by 5 bases and J by 4 bases, 8 bases remained unmatched. The CDR3 is 15 amino acids. Germline CDR1 and CDR2: LNHDA and SQIVND (reference sequence). J is TRBJ1-2 and V is TRBV19, with 9 bases aligning to TRBD1. The TCR sequence derives from a human donor in good health. Sequenced input: sorted CD4+, CD8+, or CD8+CD57+ T cells (not recorded which) from PBMCs. CDR3 in amino acids: CASSDNRGRGYGYTF. DNA for the CDR3: TGTGCCAGTAGTGACAACAGGGGGCGCGGCTATGGCTACACCTTC.